This T cell receptor (beta chain) was identified during a study of identical twins. This CDR3 has 16 amino acids. CDR1 and CDR2 from the germline V gene are ENHRY and SYGVKD. The V gene end was trimmed by 4 bases and the J gene end by 3 bases; junction bases not matched to a gene: 7. TCRdb reanalysed the 5' RACE reads using MiXCR and keeps one entry per CDR3 protein. The sample yields about 530,000 distinct CDR3 sequences, about 22% seen once. Study-wide findings and caveats: Twins showed weaker excess sharing in their beta out-of-frame sequences. Abundant beta clonotypes from cord blood had fewer insertions, unlike memory repertoires, which showed none.

This clonotype has ten or more counts. Its specificity is not known. These data also formed part of another study, on yellow fever vaccine responses in identical twins.

This clonotype was sampled from a woman younger than 30 in good health. What was sequenced was CD4+ T cells sorted from blood. V and J are TRBV10-3 and TRBJ2-1; TRBD2 aligns across 9 bases. The CDR3: CAISGQLAGLYNEQFF. The CDR3 coding sequence is TGTGCCATCAGTGGTCAACTAGCGGGTCTCTACAATGAGCAGTTCTTC.